The next 9 T cell receptor beta chains were all read from a single sample in a study of cytomegalovirus exposure and HLA in healthy donors. Primers included in the PCR were 60 Vbeta and 13 Jbeta primers. Only in-frame clones appear in the TCRdb table, and some are missing; sequencing was by immunoSEQ multiplex PCR. The sample yields about 140,000 clones, roughly four fifths seen once. Source material: PBMCs. The receptors come from a human donor in good health.

The chain carries TRBV19 and TRBJ2-3; 9 nucleotides match TRBD1. V shed 4 bases and J 3 bases; nucleotides not matched to a gene: 5. CDR1 and CDR2 from the germline V gene are LNHDA and SQIVND (reference sequence). The CDR3 extends over 15 amino acids. Here the CDR3 DNA reads TGTGCCAGTAGTAACAGGGGGCAGAATACAGATACGCAGTATTTT. Protein: CASSNRGQNTDTQYF.

The J gene is TRBJ2-5, the V gene TRBV14, with D possibly being TRBD1 (5 bases). The closer fit of TRBJ2-7 to the DNA end suggests the J call may be wrong. Germline V gene lookup returns CDR1 SGHDN and CDR2 FVKESK. This CDR3 is 15 amino acids long. CDR3 residues: CASSQERTYSYEQYF. Here the CDR3 DNA reads TGTGCCAGCAGCCAAGAAAGGACATACTCCTACGAGCAGTACTTC.

The V call is TRBV7-2, the J call TRBJ2-7, with D perhaps TRBD2 (5 bases). Germline V gives CDR1 SGHTA, CDR2 FQGNSA. Trimming shortened V by 0 bases and J by 3 bases, and 9 bases separated the two germline ends. The CDR3 spans 14 residues. CDR3 bases: TGTGCCAGCAGCTTAGCGCCACTAGGCTACGAGCAGTACTTC. Protein sequence: CASSLAPLGYEQYF.

The CDR3: CASSLWTGGEQYF. In nucleotides, the CDR3 is TGTGCCAGCAGTTTATGGACAGGGGGTGAGCAGTACTTC. The genes are TRBV27 and TRBJ2-7; 10 positions agree with TRBD1. V lost 1 base to trimming and J lost 7 bases; unmatched junction nucleotides: 1. This CDR3 has 13 residues. From germline, CDR1 is MNHEY and CDR2 SMNVEV (reference sequence).

V gene TRBV5-1 combines with J gene TRBJ1-5; TRBD1 is a possible D gene (6 bases). V lost 0 bases to trimming and J lost 5 bases, with 12 bases between them. Germline V gives CDR1 SGHRS, CDR2 YFSETQ. CDR3 length: 15 residues. CDR3 amino acids: CASSLAPDSYQPQHF. The CDR3 nucleotides read TGCGCCAGCAGCTTGGCCCCGGACAGTTATCAGCCCCAGCATTTT. Full variable domain (remainder filled in from reference TRBV5-1 and TRBJ1-5): KAGVTQTPRYLIKTRGQQVTLSCSPISGHRSVSWYQQTPGQGLQFLFEYFSETQRNKGNFPGRFSGRQFSNSRSEMNVSTLELGDSALYLCASSLAPDSYQPQHFGDGTRLSIL.

Only one count was recorded for this clone. The chain recombines TRBV11-2 with TRBJ2-5; 7 nucleotides match TRBD1. This CDR3 has 15 amino acids. Trimming removed 4 bases from V and 2 bases from J; junction bases left unmatched: 7. Germline CDR1 SGHAT, CDR2 FQNNGV. CDR3 sequence (DNA): TGTGCCAGCAGCTACATGAGGGACAGACAAGAGACCCAGTACTTC. Its protein product is CASSYMRDRQETQYF. The whole variable domain, filled in from reference TRBV11-2 and TRBJ2-5, reads EAGVAQSPRYKIIEKRQSVAFWCNPISGHATLYWYQQILGQGPKLLIQFQNNGVVDDSQLPKDRFSAERLKGVDSTLKIQPAKLEDSAVYLCASSYMRDRQETQYFGPGTRLLVL.

CDR3 sequence: CASSSTGSDEQYF. CDR3 bases: TGTGCCAGCAGTTCAACAGGGTCGGACGAGCAGTACTTC. This chain uses TRBV6-6 with TRBJ2-7; TRBD1 might be the D (6 bases). Germline CDR1 and CDR2: MNHNY and SVGAGI (reference sequence). Trimming took 4 bases from V and 5 from J, leaving 12 bases between them. The CDR3 loop spans 13 amino acids.

This chain connects TRBV6-5 to TRBJ2-1; 9 bases match TRBD1. V lost 6 bases, J lost 8 bases, and 5 bases stayed unmatched. Germline assignment: CDR1 MNHEY and CDR2 SVGAGI. The CDR3 is 13 amino acids. The CDR3 nucleotides read TGTGCCAGCAGCCAGGACAGGGGCGATGAGCAGTTCTTC. Protein sequence: CASSQDRGDEQFF.

This rearrangement joins TRBV6-6 to TRBJ2-2, with no clear D. This CDR3 comprises 14 residues. Germline CDR1 reads MNHNY; CDR2 reads SVGAGI (reference sequence). The V end lost 0 bases, the J end lost 1 base, and 3 bases lay between the germline ends. The CDR3 here is CASSYSRNTGELFF. CDR3 bases: TGTGCCAGCAGTTACTCCCGGAACACCGGGGAGCTGTTTTTT.